The subject of this entry is one T cell receptor (beta chain). Its antigen remains unidentified. Qualities for individual bases were not recorded, and no much larger clone is one base off. The data belong to a study of T cell changes during pregnancy in multiple sclerosis (dated by TCRdb to the late 2010s). Turning to the overall study: The study examined how the T cell repertoire changed over the course of pregnancy in women with multiple sclerosis.

The CDR3 covers 12 residues, taking in both the cysteine and the phenylalanine. The retained sequence is limited to the CDR3, 36 bases, with the frame set at the first base. Trimming takes 7 bases from V and 7 bases from J, and the germline ends sit 13 bases apart. CDR1 is given as MDHEN and CDR2 as SYDVKM, both from the germline V gene. The library was generated by the immunoSEQ multiplex PCR assay. Held by TCRdb, this immuneACCESS table contains in-frame sequences only and omits some clones. Under half of the omission traces to an unresolved V gene where checked; the cause of the rest is unknown. This sample holds roughly 80,000 clones; 93% were observed only once. The top ten clonotypes cover approximately 2.4% of the sample.

The clonotype originates from a female donor in good health, enrolled as a control in a pregnancy study. The source was peripheral blood, collected after pregnancy. The chain joins TRBV28 to TRBJ1-1, and perhaps TRBD1 as D gene, on 6 matching bases. The CDR3 protein sequence reads: CASKIQGVEAFF. The bases read TGTGCCAGCAAAATACAGGGCGTTGAAGCTTTCTTT.